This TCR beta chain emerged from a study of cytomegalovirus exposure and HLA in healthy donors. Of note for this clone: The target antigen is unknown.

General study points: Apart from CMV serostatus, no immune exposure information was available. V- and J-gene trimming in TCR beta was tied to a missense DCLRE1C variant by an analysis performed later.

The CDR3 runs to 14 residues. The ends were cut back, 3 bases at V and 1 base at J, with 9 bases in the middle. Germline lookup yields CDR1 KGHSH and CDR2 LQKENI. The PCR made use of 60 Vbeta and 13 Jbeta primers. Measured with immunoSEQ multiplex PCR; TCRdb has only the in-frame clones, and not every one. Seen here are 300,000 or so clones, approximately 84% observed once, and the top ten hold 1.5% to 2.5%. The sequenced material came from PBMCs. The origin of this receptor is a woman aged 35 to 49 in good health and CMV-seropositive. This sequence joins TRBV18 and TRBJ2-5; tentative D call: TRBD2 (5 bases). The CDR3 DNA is TGTGCCAGCTCACCTTCGGGGTCCCAAGAGACCCAGTACTTC. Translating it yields CASSPSGSQETQYF.